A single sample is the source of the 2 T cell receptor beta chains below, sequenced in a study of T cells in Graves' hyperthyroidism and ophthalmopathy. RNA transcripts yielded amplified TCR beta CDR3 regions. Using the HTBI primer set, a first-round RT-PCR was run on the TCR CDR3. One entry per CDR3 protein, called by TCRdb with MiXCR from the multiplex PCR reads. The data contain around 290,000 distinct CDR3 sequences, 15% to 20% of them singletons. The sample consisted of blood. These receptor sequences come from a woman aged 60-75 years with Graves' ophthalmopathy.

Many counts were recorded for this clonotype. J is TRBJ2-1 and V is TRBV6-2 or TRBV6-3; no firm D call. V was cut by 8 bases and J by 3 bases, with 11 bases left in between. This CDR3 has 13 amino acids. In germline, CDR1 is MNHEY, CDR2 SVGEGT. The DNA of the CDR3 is TGTGCCAGCTCCCGACACTTCTACAATGAGCAGTTCTTC. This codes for CASSRHFYNEQFF.

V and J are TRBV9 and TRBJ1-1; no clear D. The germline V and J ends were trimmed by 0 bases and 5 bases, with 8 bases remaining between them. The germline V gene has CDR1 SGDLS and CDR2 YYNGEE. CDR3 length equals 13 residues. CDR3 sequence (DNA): TGTGCCAGCAGCGTAGATGTGGGGACTGAAGCTTTCTTT. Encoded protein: CASSVDVGTEAFF.